This T cell receptor beta chain comes out of a study of tumor-infiltrating lymphocytes in primary liver carcinoma. Overall study results and limits: It was observed that only about 7-25% of the top clones appeared in every one of the five tumor regions.

Starting from 400 to 500 ng of total RNA, TCR beta cDNA was produced with a primer in the constant region. Libraries of TCR beta came from three nested multiplex PCR rounds with slightly modified ARM-PCR. The first two PCR rounds, approximately 10 cycles each, used TRBV1-TRBV30 forward primers and a C-beta reverse primer. Each CDR3 protein gets one entry after TCRdb re-called the multiplex PCR reads with MiXCR. Among fewer than 75,000 distinct CDR3 sequences listed, 71% were seen once. The study co-extracted DNA and RNA from about 20-30 mg of unsorted bulk tissue. The sampling covered five separate regions of each tumor. Every single tumor sample held over 85% viable tumor cells. This clonotype showed up just a few times. Its specificity is unknown. Germline is not matched at one junction end, which may reflect a read error. The CDR3 extends over 15 amino acids. CDR1 and CDR2 from the germline V gene are MNHEY and SVGAGI.

Sequenced sample: liver tumor tissue from sampling region 4. Subset given: tumor region T4, right-lateral pole. The clonotype originates from a middle-aged man with primary liver carcinoma and hepatitis B virus infection. The J gene is TRBJ2-6, the V gene TRBV6-5; maybe TRBD1 (5 bases). In DNA, the CDR3 is TGTGCAAGCAGTGAATTCTCCCAAGGGGCCAACGTCCTGAATTTC. It codes for CASSEFSQGANVLNF.